The 12 T cell receptor beta chains listed next were all sequenced from one sample in a study of blood T cells in healthy people across ages. Primers used in a second PCR of about 7 to 12 cycles were a sample-barcoded 5' primer and a J-beta primer mix. One entry per CDR3 protein, called by TCRdb with MiXCR from the 5' RACE reads. The data contain some 700,000 distinct CDR3 sequences, roughly 45% of them singletons. The specimen was blood. The receptors come from a woman aged 60 to 75 in good health.

CDR3 loop: CASSEEPVLDTQYF. DNA of the CDR3: TGTGCCAGCAGTGAAGAACCCGTTCTAGATACGCAGTATTTT. V usage is TRBV2 and J usage is TRBJ2-3, with no clear D. CDR1 SNHLY and CDR2 FYNNEI come from the germline V gene. CDR3 length: 14 amino acids. Between the trimmed V and J ends, which lost 1 base and 5 bases, there was a span of 10 bases.

A remark on this clonotype: A much larger clone lies a single base off, so this may be a read error. The chain has TRBV5-5 and TRBJ2-5, with 9 nucleotides matching TRBD2. Per the germline V gene, CDR1 is SGHKS and CDR2 is YYEKEE (reference sequence). This CDR3 comprises 18 residues. CDR3 region: CVSSLEWASGANQETQYF. The CDR3, as DNA: TGTGTCAGCAGCTTGGAATGGGCTAGCGGGGCCAACCAAGAGACCCAGTACTTC.

V usage is TRBV9 and J usage is TRBJ1-4; D not certain. CDR3 size: 12 residues. Between the trimmed V and J ends, which lost 5 bases and 6 bases, there was a span of 8 bases. Germline V gives CDR1 SGDLS, CDR2 YYNGEE. In DNA, the CDR3 is TGTGCCAGCAGGGGTTCTGATGAAAAACTGTTTTTT. Translation: CASRGSDEKLFF.

The chain combines TRBV7-3 with TRBJ1-1, with unresolved D. The V gene lost 6 bases and the J gene lost 4 bases, with 12 bases spanning the gap. The CDR3 covers 13 residues. Germline V gene sequence: CDR1 SGHTA, CDR2 FQGTGA. CDR3 sequence reads: CASSPGRFTEAFF. The CDR3 DNA reads TGTGCCAGCAGTCCGGGGAGGTTCACTGAAGCTTTCTTT.

Concerning this clonotype itself: This could be a read error, since a much larger clone is one nucleotide away. The J gene is TRBJ2-1, the V gene TRBV4-2; 7 bases line up with TRBD2. The CDR3 consists of 15 residues. Trimming took 0 bases from V and 13 from J; bases not matched to a gene: 12. From germline, CDR1 is LGHNA and CDR2 YNFKEQ. In DNA form, the CDR3 reads TGTGCCAGCAGCCAAGACCTAGCGGAGGGAGAGACCCAGTTCTTC. This translates into CASSQDLAEGETQFF.

The chain carries TRBV6-2 or TRBV6-3 and TRBJ1-5; D remains ambiguous. The germline V gene has CDR1 MNHEY and CDR2 SVGEGT. Trimming removed 4 bases at V and 4 bases at J, with 14 bases between. This CDR3 is 15 amino acids long. CDR3 in amino acids: CASSSRPVGNQPQHF. Written as DNA, the CDR3 is TGTGCCAGCAGTTCCAGACCCGTTGGAAATCAGCCCCAGCATTTT.

The chain is built from TRBV20-1 and TRBJ1-4; D gene ambiguous. Germline CDR1 reads DFQATT; CDR2 reads SNEGSKA (reference sequence). Trimming pared 3 bases from V and 6 bases from J, leaving 14 bases between. The CDR3 length is 14 residues. CDR3 in amino acids: CSARTTTMHEKLFF. The CDR3 DNA sequence: TGCAGTGCTAGGACGACAACGATGCATGAAAAACTGTTTTTT.

The chain couples TRBV27 to TRBJ2-1; 10 nucleotides match TRBD2. CDR3 length equals 15 residues. Unmatched junction bases numbered 1, after V lost 0 bases and J lost 5 bases. In germline, CDR1 is MNHEY, CDR2 SMNVEV (reference sequence). This CDR3 reads CASSLSGLAHNEQFF. The CDR3, as DNA: TGTGCCAGCAGTTTATCGGGACTAGCGCACAATGAGCAGTTCTTC.

The CDR3 sequence: CAITLRTGPTNYGYTF. The CDR3 DNA is TGTGCCATCACTCTTCGGACAGGACCCACTAACTATGGCTACACCTTC. The rearrangement links TRBV10-3 to TRBJ1-2; 7 positions agree with TRBD1. J was trimmed by 0 bases and V by 7 bases; bases with no gene match: 11. Looked up from germline, CDR1 is ENHRY and CDR2 is SYGVKD. This CDR3 is built from 16 residues.

The gene calls are TRBV20-1 and TRBJ1-1; D gene ambiguous. The V and J ends lost 0 bases and 0 bases respectively, with 11 bases between them. Germline V gives CDR1 DFQATT, CDR2 SNEGSKA (reference sequence). The CDR3 sequence is 15 residues long. DNA for the CDR3: TGCAGTGCTAGAGAGGGTCGTAGCCTGAACACTGAAGCTTTCTTT. Protein: CSAREGRSLNTEAFF.

This clonotype occurred many times. This chain links TRBV5-6 with TRBJ2-1, with 7 positions matching TRBD1. With V trimmed by 0 bases and J by 9 bases, 9 bases remained unmatched. Germline V gene sequence: CDR1 SGHDT, CDR2 YYEEEE. The CDR3 has 15 residues. The CDR3 DNA reads as TGTGCCAGCAGCTTGGGGGGACAGTCTGGAGTTGAGCAGTTCTTC. Its translation: CASSLGGQSGVEQFF.

The V gene is TRBV20-1, the J gene TRBJ1-5; 8 bases match TRBD1. Per germline, CDR1 DFQATT and CDR2 SNEGSKA (reference sequence). The CDR3 extends over 15 amino acids. The trim removed 5 bases at V and 0 bases at J, leaving 6 bases unmatched. The CDR3 here is CSARNRGSSNQPQHF. The CDR3 region has the DNA TGCAGTGCTCGTAACAGGGGGAGTAGCAATCAGCCCCAGCATTTT.